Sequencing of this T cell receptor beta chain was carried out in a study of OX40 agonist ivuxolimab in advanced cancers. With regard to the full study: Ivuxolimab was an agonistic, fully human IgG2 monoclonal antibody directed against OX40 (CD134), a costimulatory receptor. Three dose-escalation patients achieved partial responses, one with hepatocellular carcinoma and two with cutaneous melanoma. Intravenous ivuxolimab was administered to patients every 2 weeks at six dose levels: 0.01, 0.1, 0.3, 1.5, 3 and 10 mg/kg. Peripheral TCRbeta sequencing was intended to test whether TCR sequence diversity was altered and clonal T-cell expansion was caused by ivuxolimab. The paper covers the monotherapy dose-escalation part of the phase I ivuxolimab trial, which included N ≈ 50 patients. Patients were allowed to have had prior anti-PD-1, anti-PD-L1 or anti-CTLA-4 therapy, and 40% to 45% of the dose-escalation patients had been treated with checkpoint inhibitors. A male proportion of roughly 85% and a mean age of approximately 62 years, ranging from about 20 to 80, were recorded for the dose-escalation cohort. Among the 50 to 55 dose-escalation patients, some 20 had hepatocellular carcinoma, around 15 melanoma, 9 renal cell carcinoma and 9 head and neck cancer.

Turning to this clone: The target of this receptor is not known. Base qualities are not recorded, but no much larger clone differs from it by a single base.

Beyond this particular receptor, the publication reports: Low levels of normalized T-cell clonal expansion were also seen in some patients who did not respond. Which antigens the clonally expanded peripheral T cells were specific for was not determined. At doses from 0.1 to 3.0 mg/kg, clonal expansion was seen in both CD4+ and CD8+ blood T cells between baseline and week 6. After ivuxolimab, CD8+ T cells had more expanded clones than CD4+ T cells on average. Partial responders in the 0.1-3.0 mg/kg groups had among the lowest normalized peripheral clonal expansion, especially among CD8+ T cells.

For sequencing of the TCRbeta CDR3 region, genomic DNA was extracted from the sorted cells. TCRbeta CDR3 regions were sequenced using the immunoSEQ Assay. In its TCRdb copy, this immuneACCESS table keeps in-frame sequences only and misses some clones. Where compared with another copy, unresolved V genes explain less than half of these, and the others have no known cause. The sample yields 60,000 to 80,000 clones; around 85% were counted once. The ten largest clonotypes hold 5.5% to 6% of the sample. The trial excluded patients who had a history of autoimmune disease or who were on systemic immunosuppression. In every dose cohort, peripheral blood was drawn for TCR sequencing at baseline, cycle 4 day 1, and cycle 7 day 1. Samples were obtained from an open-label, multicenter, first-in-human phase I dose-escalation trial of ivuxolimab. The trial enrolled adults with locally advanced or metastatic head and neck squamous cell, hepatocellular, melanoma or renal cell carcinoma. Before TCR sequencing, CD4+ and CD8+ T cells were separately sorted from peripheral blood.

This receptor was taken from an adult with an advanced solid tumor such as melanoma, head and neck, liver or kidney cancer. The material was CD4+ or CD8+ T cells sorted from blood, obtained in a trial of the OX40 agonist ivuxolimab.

CDR3 reads: CASSDAGLAGVEETQYF. Read as DNA, the sequence is TGTGCCAGCAGCGACGCGGGACTAGCGGGAGTTGAAGAGACCCAGTACTTC. The chain is encoded by TRBV28 joined to TRBJ2-5; 14 central nucleotides agree with TRBD2. The CDR3 has 17 amino acids, counting the end cysteine and phenylalanine. The sequence is cut down to CDR3 DNA, 51 bases in frame from base 1. As encoded in the germline V gene, CDR1 is MDHEN while CDR2 is SYDVKM. Compared with germline, V lacks 6 bases and J lacks 3 bases; bases without a gene match: 9. The entire variable domain, with the stretches around the CDR3 drawn from the reference TRBV28 and TRBJ2-5 proteins, is DVKVTQSSRYLVKRTGEKVFLECVQDMDHENMFWYRQDPGLGLRLIYFSYDVKMKEKGDIPEGYSVSREKKERFSLILESASTNQTSMYLCASSDAGLAGVEETQYFGPGTRLLVL.